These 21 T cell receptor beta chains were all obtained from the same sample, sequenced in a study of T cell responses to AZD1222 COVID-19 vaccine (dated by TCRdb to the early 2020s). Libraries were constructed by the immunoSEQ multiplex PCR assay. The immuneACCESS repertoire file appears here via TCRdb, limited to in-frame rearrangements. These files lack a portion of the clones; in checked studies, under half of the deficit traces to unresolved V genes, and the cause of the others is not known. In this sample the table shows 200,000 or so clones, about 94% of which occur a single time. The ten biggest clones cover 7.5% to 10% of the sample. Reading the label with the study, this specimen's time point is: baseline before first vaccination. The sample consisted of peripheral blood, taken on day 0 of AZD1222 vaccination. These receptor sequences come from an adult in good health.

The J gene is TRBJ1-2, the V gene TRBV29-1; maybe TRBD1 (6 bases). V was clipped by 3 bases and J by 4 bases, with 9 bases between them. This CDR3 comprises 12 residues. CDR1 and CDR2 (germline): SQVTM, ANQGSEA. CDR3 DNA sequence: TGCAGCGTTGATACAGGGTTCTATGGCTACACCTTC. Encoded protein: CSVDTGFYGYTF.

CDR3 sequence: CASSLDTSGTSVSYEQYF. Written as DNA, the CDR3 is TGTGCCAGCAGCTTAGACACCTCCGGGACTAGCGTCTCCTACGAGCAGTACTTC. This chain connects TRBV11-3 to TRBJ2-7; the match to TRBD2 covers 10 bases. J was trimmed by 0 bases and V by 0 bases; bases with no gene match: 8. CDR3 length equals 18 residues. CDR1 is SGHNT and CDR2 is YENEEA in the germline V gene.

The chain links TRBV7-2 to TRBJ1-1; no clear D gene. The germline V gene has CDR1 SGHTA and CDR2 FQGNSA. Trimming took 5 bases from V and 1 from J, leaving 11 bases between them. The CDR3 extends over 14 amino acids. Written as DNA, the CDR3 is TGTGCCAGCAGCCCCCTGACGGGGAACACTGAAGCTTTCTTT. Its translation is CASSPLTGNTEAFF.

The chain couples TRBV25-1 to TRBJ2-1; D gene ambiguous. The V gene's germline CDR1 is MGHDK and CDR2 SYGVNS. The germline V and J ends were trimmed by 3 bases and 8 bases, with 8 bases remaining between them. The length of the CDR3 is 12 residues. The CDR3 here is CASSDLLDEQFF. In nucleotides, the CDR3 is TGTGCCAGCAGTGATCTACTGGATGAGCAGTTCTTC.

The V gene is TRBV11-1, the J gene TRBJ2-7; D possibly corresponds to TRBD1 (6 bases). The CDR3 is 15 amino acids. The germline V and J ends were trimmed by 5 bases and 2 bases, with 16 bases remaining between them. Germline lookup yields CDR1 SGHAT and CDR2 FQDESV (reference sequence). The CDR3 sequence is CASSARAGDAYEQYF. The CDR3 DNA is TGTGCCAGCAGCGCCCGGGCAGGGGACGCCTACGAGCAGTACTTC.

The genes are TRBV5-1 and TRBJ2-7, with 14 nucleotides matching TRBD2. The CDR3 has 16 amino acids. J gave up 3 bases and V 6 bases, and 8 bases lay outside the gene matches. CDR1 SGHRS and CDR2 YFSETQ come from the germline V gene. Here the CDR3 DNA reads TGCGCCAGCACACGTAGCGGACTAGCGGGAGGCTACGAGCAGTACTTC. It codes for CASTRSGLAGGYEQYF.

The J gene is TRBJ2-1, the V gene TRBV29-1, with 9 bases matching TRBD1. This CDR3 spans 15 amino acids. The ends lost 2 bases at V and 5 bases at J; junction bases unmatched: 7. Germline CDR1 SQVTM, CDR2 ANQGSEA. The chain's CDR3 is CSVEWDRETHNEQFF. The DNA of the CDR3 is TGCAGCGTTGAATGGGACAGGGAGACCCACAATGAGCAGTTCTTC.

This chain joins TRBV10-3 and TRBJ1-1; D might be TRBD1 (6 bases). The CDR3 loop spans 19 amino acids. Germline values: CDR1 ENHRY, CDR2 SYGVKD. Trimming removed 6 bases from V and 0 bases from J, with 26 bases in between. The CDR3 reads CAISEQGGDQVWVNTEAFF. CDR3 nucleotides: TGTGCCATCAGCGAACAGGGCGGGGACCAGGTCTGGGTGAACACTGAAGCTTTCTTT.

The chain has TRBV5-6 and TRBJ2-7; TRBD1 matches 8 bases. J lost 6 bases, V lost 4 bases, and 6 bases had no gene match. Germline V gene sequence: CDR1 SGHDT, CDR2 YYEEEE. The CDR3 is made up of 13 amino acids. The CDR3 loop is CASSRDRRLEQYF. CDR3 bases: TGTGCCAGCAGCCGGGACAGGAGGCTCGAGCAGTACTTC.

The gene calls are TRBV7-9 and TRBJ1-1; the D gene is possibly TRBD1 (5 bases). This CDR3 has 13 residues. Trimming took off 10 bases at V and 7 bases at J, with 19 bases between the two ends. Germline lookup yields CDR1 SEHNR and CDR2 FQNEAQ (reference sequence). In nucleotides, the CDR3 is TGTGCCACGGGGGATGGGGTAAGGATTGAAGCTTTCTTT. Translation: CATGDGVRIEAFF.

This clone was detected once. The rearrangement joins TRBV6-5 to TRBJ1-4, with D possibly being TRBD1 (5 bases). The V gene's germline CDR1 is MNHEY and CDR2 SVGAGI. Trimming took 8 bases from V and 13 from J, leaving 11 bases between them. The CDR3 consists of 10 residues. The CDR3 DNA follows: TGTGCCAGCCGGGGGTCGGGACTGTTTTTT. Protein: CASRGSGLFF.

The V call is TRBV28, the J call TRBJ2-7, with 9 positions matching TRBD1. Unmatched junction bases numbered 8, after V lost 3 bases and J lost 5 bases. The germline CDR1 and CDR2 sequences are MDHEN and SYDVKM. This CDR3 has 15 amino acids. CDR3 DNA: TGTGCCAGCAGTTTGGCCGGGACAGGGAGGGACGAGCAGTACTTC. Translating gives CASSLAGTGRDEQYF. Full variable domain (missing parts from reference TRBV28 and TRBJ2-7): DVKVTQSSRYLVKRTGEKVFLECVQDMDHENMFWYRQDPGLGLRLIYFSYDVKMKEKGDIPEGYSVSREKKERFSLILESASTNQTSMYLCASSLAGTGRDEQYFGPGTRLTVT.

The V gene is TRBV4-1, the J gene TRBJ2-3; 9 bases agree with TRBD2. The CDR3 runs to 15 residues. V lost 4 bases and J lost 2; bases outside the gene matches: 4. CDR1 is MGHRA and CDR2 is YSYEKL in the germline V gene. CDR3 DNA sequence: TGCGCCAGCAGCCTGACTAGCGGCTCCACAGATACGCAGTATTTT. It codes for CASSLTSGSTDTQYF.

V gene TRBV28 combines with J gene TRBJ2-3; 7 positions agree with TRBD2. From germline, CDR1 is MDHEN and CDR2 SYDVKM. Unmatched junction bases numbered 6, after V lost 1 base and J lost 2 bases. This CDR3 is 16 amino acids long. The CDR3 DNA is TGTGCCAGCAGTTTATTACGCGGGGGATCCACAGATACGCAGTATTTT. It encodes CASSLLRGGSTDTQYF.

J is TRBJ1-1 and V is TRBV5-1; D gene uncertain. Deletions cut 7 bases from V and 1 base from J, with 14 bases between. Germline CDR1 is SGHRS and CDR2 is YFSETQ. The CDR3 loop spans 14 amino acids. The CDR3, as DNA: TGCGCCAGCGGAGCCGGAACCAGGAACACTGAAGCTTTCTTT. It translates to CASGAGTRNTEAFF.

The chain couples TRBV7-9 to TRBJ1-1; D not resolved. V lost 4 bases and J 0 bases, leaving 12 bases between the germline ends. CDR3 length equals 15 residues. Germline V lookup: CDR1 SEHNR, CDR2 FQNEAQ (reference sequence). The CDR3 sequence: CASSSIGGMNTEAFF. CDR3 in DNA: TGTGCCAGCAGCTCCATCGGAGGTATGAACACTGAAGCTTTCTTT.

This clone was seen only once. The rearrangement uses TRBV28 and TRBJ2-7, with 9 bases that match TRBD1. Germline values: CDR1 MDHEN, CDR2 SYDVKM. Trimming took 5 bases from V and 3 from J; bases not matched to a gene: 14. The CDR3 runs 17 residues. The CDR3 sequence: CASSLPKTGGGIYEQYF. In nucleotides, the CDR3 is TGTGCCAGCAGTCTCCCTAAAACAGGGGGCGGAATCTACGAGCAGTACTTC.

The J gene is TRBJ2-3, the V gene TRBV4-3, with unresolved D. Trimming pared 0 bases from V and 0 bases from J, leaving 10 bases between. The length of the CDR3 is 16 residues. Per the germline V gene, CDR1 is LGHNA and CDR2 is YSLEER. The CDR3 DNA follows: TGCGCCAGCAGCCAAGATTGGTCCCCTAGCACAGATACGCAGTATTTT. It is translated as CASSQDWSPSTDTQYF.

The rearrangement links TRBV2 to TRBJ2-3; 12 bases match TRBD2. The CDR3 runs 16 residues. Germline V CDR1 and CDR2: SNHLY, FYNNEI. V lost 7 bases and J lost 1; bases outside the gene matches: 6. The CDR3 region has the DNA TGTGCCAGCAACCGACTAGCGGGAGACCGCACAGATACGCAGTATTTT. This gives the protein CASNRLAGDRTDTQYF.

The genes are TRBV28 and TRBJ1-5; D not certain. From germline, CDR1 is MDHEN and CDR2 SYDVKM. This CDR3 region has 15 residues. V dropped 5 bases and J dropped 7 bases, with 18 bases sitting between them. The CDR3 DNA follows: TGTGCCAGCAGTCTGCGGTCGGCTACGGGGCAGCCCCAGCATTTT. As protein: CASSLRSATGQPQHF.

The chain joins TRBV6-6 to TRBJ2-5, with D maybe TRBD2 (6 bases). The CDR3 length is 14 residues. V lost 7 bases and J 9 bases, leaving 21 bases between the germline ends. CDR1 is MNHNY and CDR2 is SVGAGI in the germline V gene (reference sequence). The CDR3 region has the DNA TGTGCCAGCACCCGGGACTCCCAGGTCGGGTCCCAGTACTTC. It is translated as CASTRDSQVGSQYF.